The rows below give T cell receptor beta chains drawn from one sample of a study of cytomegalovirus exposure and HLA in healthy donors. The data were produced by immunoSEQ multiplex PCR, yet TCRdb's version contains in-frame clones alone and is incomplete. The sample records fewer than 150,000 clones, around 78% being singletons. Sequencing was carried out using PBMCs. These receptors were taken from a woman aged 40 to 50 in good health and CMV-seropositive. Each CDR3 is given with its conserved first and last residue. D genes are given only for firm matches. The size entry is marked missing in some rows and otherwise reads once, few, many or a size class.

TRBV7-6	17	TRBJ2-2	TRBD2	few	TGTGCCAGCAGCTTAGCTGCTAGCGGGAGGAACACCGGGGAGCTGTTTTTT	CASSLAASGRNTGELFF
TRBV14	13	TRBJ1-4	TRBD1	few	TGTGCCAGCAGCCAAGGCCAGGGGGGAAAACTGTTTTTT	CASSQGQGGKLFF
TRBV13	14	TRBJ1-2	TRBD1	NA	TGTGCCAGCAGCTTAGAGGACAGGCCCTTCGGCTACACCTTC	CASSLEDRPFGYTF
TRBV13	13	TRBJ2-7	NA	few	TGTGCCAGCAGCTACAGGGTCCGGAACGAGCAGTACTTC	CASSYRVRNEQYF
TRBV6-5	14	TRBJ2-1	TRBD1	NA	TGTGCCAGCAGACCTCGGACAGGTGACAATGAGCAGTTCTTC	CASRPRTGDNEQFF
TRBV27	14	TRBJ1-2	NA	NA	TGTGCCAGCAGTTTATGGCCGGCCTCGAGGGGCTACACCTTC	CASSLWPASRGYTF
TRBV11-2	14	TRBJ2-7	TRBD2	NA	TGTGCCAGCAGCTTAGCGGGGAGGGTTGCCGAGCAGTACTTC	CASSLAGRVAEQYF
TRBV2	15	TRBJ1-2	TRBD1	NA	TGTGCCAGCAGAGCCGGGACAGGGGGCAACTATGGCTACACCTTC	CASRAGTGGNYGYTF
TRBV7-2	16	TRBJ2-7	TRBD2	NA	TGTGCCAGCAGCTTAGATACTAGCGGGAGTAGCTACGAGCAGTACTTC	CASSLDTSGSSYEQYF
TRBV5-6	15	TRBJ1-5	NA	NA	TGTGCCAGCAGCTTGAAGAGGACAGTCACTCAGCCCCAGCATTTT	CASSLKRTVTQPQHF
TRBV2	13	TRBJ2-7	NA	NA	TGTGCCAGCAGTGAGTACAGCTACGTCGAGCAGTACTTC	CASSEYSYVEQYF
TRBV2	12	TRBJ2-3	TRBD2	NA	TGTGCCTTCCCTAGCGGGAGTTATACGCAGTATTTT	CAFPSGSYTQYF